The 31 T cell receptor beta chains reported below all come from one sample, sequenced in a study of blood T cells in healthy people across ages (dated by TCRdb to 2014 to 2015). Libraries were constructed by 5' RACE. A second PCR of roughly 6 to 11 cycles was run with a J-beta primer mix and a sample-barcoded 5' primer. TCRdb trimmed public reads at Q25 via fastp, called clones via MiXCR and kept in-frame beta chains. Here each entry gathers all rows of one CDR3 protein and keeps the most common genes and DNA. The sample data list 1.8 million or so distinct CDR3 sequences, and more than 35% of these were observed just once. Roughly 24% of the sample is in the top ten clones. Sequences were obtained from blood. Every receptor here comes from a human donor in good health.

The chain recombines TRBV10-3 with TRBJ2-3; D remains unclear. The germline V and J ends were trimmed by 6 bases and 1 base, with 11 bases remaining between them. From germline, CDR1 is ENHRY and CDR2 SYGVKD. The length of the CDR3 is 14 residues. The CDR3 here is CAISPGYRTDTQYF. For the CDR3, the DNA is TGTGCCATCAGCCCGGGTTATCGCACAGATACGCAGTATTTT.

This clonotype was detected only a few times. The chain carries TRBV5-5 and TRBJ2-3, with a possible D match to TRBD1 (6 bases). Germline CDR1 and CDR2: SGHKS and YYEKEE (reference sequence). V lost 1 base to trimming and J lost 5 bases, with 14 bases between them. The CDR3 is 15 amino acids. As DNA, the CDR3 is TGTGCCAGCAGCTTGTTGGCAGGGGCGGTAGATACGCAGTATTTT. It yields the protein CASSLLAGAVDTQYF.

This clonotype appeared a few times. This chain connects TRBV13 to TRBJ1-2, with TRBD1 matching 8 bases. CDR1 and CDR2 (germline): PRHDT, FYEKMQ (reference sequence). The CDR3 spans 13 residues. Trimming at V came to 7 bases and at J to 5 bases, leaving 6 bases not matched to a gene. CDR3 nucleotides: TGTGCCAGCACCCTAGGACAGGGTTATGGCTACACCTTC. It yields the protein CASTLGQGYGYTF.

This clonotype was detected a few times. The chain uses TRBV12-3 or TRBV12-4 and TRBJ2-4, with D tentatively TRBD1 (6 bases). V lost 5 bases and J 8 bases, leaving 13 bases between the germline ends. The CDR3 has 13 amino acids. CDR3 coding DNA: TGTGCCAGCAGTATCAGGGGTACGGACATTCAGTACTTC. Its translation is CASSIRGTDIQYF.

The rearrangement joins TRBV20-1 to TRBJ2-1; 8 bases line up with TRBD1. The CDR3 covers 13 residues. Looked up from germline, CDR1 is DFQATT and CDR2 is SNEGSKA (reference sequence). Written as DNA, the CDR3 is TGCAATTGCAGGACAGGGTCTCGGAATGAGCAGTTCTTC. Translated, it gives CNCRTGSRNEQFF.

The chain uses TRBV15 and TRBJ1-5, with D tentatively TRBD1 (5 bases). CDR3 length equals 14 residues. The V end was cut by 5 bases, the J end by 4 bases, with 12 bases between. Germline lookup yields CDR1 LNHNV and CDR2 YYDKDF (reference sequence). The DNA for the CDR3 is TGTGCCACCAGCTCCCGGACATCGAATCAGCCCCAGCATTTT. It yields the protein CATSSRTSNQPQHF.

This clonotype was counted only a few times. The chain is built from TRBV7-9 and TRBJ1-6; 9 bases line up with TRBD1. Per germline, CDR1 SEHNR and CDR2 FQNEAQ (reference sequence). The CDR3 contains 15 residues. J lost 9 bases, V lost 5 bases, and 8 bases had no gene match. CDR3 residues: CASSPLTGGSSPLHF. The CDR3 region has the DNA TGTGCCAGCAGCCCTCTAACAGGGGGCAGTTCACCCCTCCACTTT.

This sequence joins TRBV4-2 and TRBJ2-7; D unclear. V lost 1 base and J lost 5, with 9 bases in between. This CDR3 has 13 amino acids. Germline-derived CDR1 and CDR2 are LGHNA and YNFKEQ. This CDR3 reads CASSQVRVHEQYF. DNA of the CDR3: TGTGCCAGCAGCCAAGTAAGGGTCCACGAGCAGTACTTC.

The chain links TRBV3-1 to TRBJ2-7, with D perhaps TRBD2 (5 bases). The ends were cut back, 3 bases at V and 6 bases at J, with 24 bases in the middle. There are 17 residues in the CDR3. Germline lookup yields CDR1 LGHDT and CDR2 YNNKEL (reference sequence). For the CDR3, the DNA is TGTGCCAGCAGCCATGGTAGAGGGTATAATCCTCGATCCGAGCAGTACTTC. Translation: CASSHGRGYNPRSEQYF.

The chain joins TRBV4-3 to TRBJ1-2, with no clear D. The germline CDR1 and CDR2 sequences are LGHNA and YSLEER. The ends were cut back, 5 bases at V and 4 bases at J, with 14 bases in the middle. The CDR3 length is 14 residues. The CDR3 spells CASSDINLGYGYTF. CDR3 DNA: TGCGCCAGCAGCGATATCAATTTGGGCTATGGCTACACCTTC.

In this sample, this clonotype turned up a few times. V is TRBV12-3 or TRBV12-4 and J is TRBJ1-2, with 7 bases identical to TRBD1. Trimming removed 5 bases from V and 2 bases from J; junction bases left unmatched: 8. This CDR3 comprises 15 residues. In nucleotides, the CDR3 is TGTGCCAGCAGTACTGGGACAGCAATAAACTATGGCTACACCTTC. The encoded protein is CASSTGTAINYGYTF.

This clonotype was found a few times. This sequence joins TRBV2 and TRBJ2-1; the match to TRBD2 covers 7 bases. After removal of 6 bases from V and 3 bases from J, the junction contained 5 bases not matched to a gene. Germline V gives CDR1 SNHLY, CDR2 FYNNEI. The length of the CDR3 is 14 residues. CDR3 nucleotide sequence: TGTGCCAGCAGACCCGGGGGGTTCTACAATGAGCAGTTCTTC. Translated, it gives CASRPGGFYNEQFF. Together with reference TRBV2 and TRBJ2-1, the CDR3 gives the full variable domain: EPEVTQTPSHQVTQMGQEVILRCVPISNHLYFYWYRQILGQKVEFLVSFYNNEISEKSEIFDDQFSVERPDGSNFTLKIRSTKLEDSAMYFCASRPGGFYNEQFFGPGTRLTVL.

V and J are TRBV4-1 and TRBJ2-1; D is uncertain. The germline CDR1 and CDR2 sequences are MGHRA and YSYEKL. The CDR3 is 16 residues long. V was clipped by 3 bases and J by 3 bases, with 15 bases between them. CDR3 bases: TGCGCCAGCAGCCACCCCCGCGACTCCCTCTACAATGAGCAGTTCTTC. Protein product: CASSHPRDSLYNEQFF.

This clonotype was counted only a few times. This chain uses TRBV28 with TRBJ2-7; possibly TRBD2 for D (5 bases). Looked up from germline, CDR1 is MDHEN and CDR2 is SYDVKM. Trimming pared 4 bases from V and 0 bases from J, leaving 16 bases between. CDR3 length: 16 amino acids. CDR3 sequence (DNA): TGTGCCAGCAGTTCCTATCTAGCCCTAGTCTCCTACGAGCAGTACTTC. Its protein is CASSSYLALVSYEQYF. The full variable domain, completed using reference TRBV28 and TRBJ2-7, is DVKVTQSSRYLVKRTGEKVFLECVQDMDHENMFWYRQDPGLGLRLIYFSYDVKMKEKGDIPEGYSVSREKKERFSLILESASTNQTSMYLCASSSYLALVSYEQYFGPGTRLTVT.

The chain joins TRBV28 to TRBJ2-1; D call uncertain. The DNA matches TRBJ2-7 better at its end, which makes the J call doubtful. This CDR3 contains 17 residues. Per germline, CDR1 MDHEN and CDR2 SYDVKM. The CDR3 sequence is CASSPGEGRGSYNEQYF. Here the CDR3 DNA reads TGTGCCAGCAGTCCTGGTGAAGGACGTGGCTCCTACAATGAGCAGTACTTC.

This chain joins TRBV7-3 and TRBJ2-5; 8 bases align to TRBD1. This CDR3 comprises 16 residues. Trimming took 4 bases from V and 5 from J; bases not matched to a gene: 12. Germline-derived CDR1 and CDR2 are SGHTA and FQGTGA. CDR3 nucleotide sequence: TGTGCCAGCAGCTCCCGCTCGGCAGGGGGCCGGGAGACCCAGTACTTC. This gives the protein CASSSRSAGGRETQYF.

V gene TRBV7-2 combines with J gene TRBJ2-1; TRBD2 matches 13 bases. Trimming removed 4 bases from V and 4 bases from J; junction bases left unmatched: 10. The germline CDR1 and CDR2 sequences are SGHTA and FQGNSA. The length of the CDR3 is 18 residues. CDR3 loop: CASSSRLAGGWGYNEQFF. CDR3 in DNA: TGTGCCAGCAGCTCCAGACTAGCGGGGGGCTGGGGGTACAATGAGCAGTTCTTC.

The CDR3 DNA is TGTGCCAGCAGTTTCCGGCCCGGGACAGGTAGGACTGAAGCTTTCTTT. This gives the protein CASSFRPGTGRTEAFF. This chain joins TRBV27 and TRBJ1-1; 8 bases agree with TRBD1. Trimming at V came to 3 bases and at J to 5 bases, leaving 11 bases not matched to a gene. The CDR3 extends over 16 amino acids. Germline values: CDR1 MNHEY, CDR2 SMNVEV (reference sequence).

The chain carries TRBV12-3 or TRBV12-4 and TRBJ2-1, with unresolved D. This CDR3 region has 16 residues. V lost 5 bases to trimming and J lost 8 bases, with 22 bases between them. The CDR3 bases are TGTGCCAGCAGTCCTGGACCCCTCGAATATGGCGATGAGCAGTTCTTC. Its translation is CASSPGPLEYGDEQFF.

This clonotype was observed a handful of times. The chain carries TRBV28 and TRBJ2-7; weak D call: TRBD1 (6 bases). CDR1 is MDHEN and CDR2 is SYDVKM in the germline V gene. This CDR3 region has 16 residues. Trimming cost V 5 bases and J 9 bases, with 26 bases left between them. The CDR3 loop is CASSVRGFGALRGQYF. The CDR3 coding sequence is TGTGCCAGCAGTGTTAGGGGGTTTGGGGCCCTACGAGGGCAGTACTTC.

The chain couples TRBV20-1 to TRBJ1-1, with 10 bases identical to TRBD1. The CDR3 runs 15 residues. With V trimmed by 3 bases and J by 5 bases, 9 bases remained unmatched. Germline V gene sequence: CDR1 DFQATT, CDR2 SNEGSKA (reference sequence). CDR3 coding DNA: TGCAGTGCTAGGAATTCCGGGACAGGGGATACTGAAGCTTTCTTT. This codes for CSARNSGTGDTEAFF.

The rearrangement links TRBV20-1 to TRBJ1-2; D is unresolved. V was shortened by 0 bases and J by 5 bases, with 4 bases between the two germline ends. This CDR3 has 11 amino acids. Germline CDR1 DFQATT, CDR2 SNEGSKA (reference sequence). Here the CDR3 reads CSARDRYGYTF. The CDR3 region has the DNA TGCAGTGCTAGAGATCGTTATGGCTACACCTTC.

The chain is built from TRBV20-1 and TRBJ1-2; 9 positions agree with TRBD1. V dropped 3 bases and J dropped 5; count of bases not matched to a gene: 7. Germline V gene data show CDR1 as DFQATT and CDR2 as SNEGSKA (reference sequence). The CDR3 runs 14 residues. DNA for the CDR3: TGCAGTGCTAGGGGACAGGGAGGGTTTTATGGCTACACCTTC. It codes for CSARGQGGFYGYTF.

J is TRBJ2-3 and V is TRBV29-1, with D unresolved. CDR1 is SQVTM and CDR2 is ANQGSEA in the germline V gene. Trimming took 7 bases from V and 6 from J, leaving 17 bases between them. The CDR3 has 13 amino acids. CDR3 residues: CSGRARIGDTQYF. CDR3 sequence (DNA): TGCAGCGGCCGGGCCAGAATAGGGGATACGCAGTATTTT.

Here the CDR3 reads CASSQDFTGGQSLHF. CDR3 in DNA: TGCGCCAGCAGCCAAGATTTTACAGGAGGTCAATCCCTCCACTTT. The rearrangement joins TRBV4-3 to TRBJ1-6; D perhaps matches TRBD1 (5 bases). V was clipped by 0 bases and J by 14 bases, with 17 bases between them. Germline assignment: CDR1 LGHNA and CDR2 YSLEER. The CDR3 runs 15 residues.

As regards this clonotype: The junction departs from the called germline gene at one end, perhaps through a read error. The CDR3 DNA reads as TGCAGCGTTGAGGGGCCCAACACCTACAATGGGCAGTTCTTC. Encoded protein: CSVEGPNTYNGQFF. V and J are TRBV29-1 and TRBJ2-1; tentatively, D is TRBD1 (5 bases). Germline values: CDR1 SQVTM, CDR2 ANQGSEA. This CDR3 contains 14 residues.

This clonotype was observed a handful of times. The chain carries TRBV15 and TRBJ2-1, with D uncertain. CDR1 is LNHNV, CDR2 YYDKDF, per germline (reference sequence). This CDR3 has 12 residues. Trimming stripped 2 bases from V and 8 bases from J, with 7 bases between. CDR3 nucleotide sequence: TGTGCCACCAGCAGACCCTATTATGAGCAGTTCTTC. Its protein product is CATSRPYYEQFF.

The chain's CDR3 is CSASTNYQETQYF. The CDR3 DNA sequence: TGCAGTGCTAGTACTAACTACCAAGAGACCCAGTACTTC. The rearrangement uses TRBV20-1 and TRBJ2-5; the D is unclear. The V gene lost 3 bases and the J gene lost 0 bases, with 8 bases spanning the gap. The CDR3 is made up of 13 amino acids. Germline CDR1 and CDR2: DFQATT and SNEGSKA (reference sequence).

This clonotype was seen only a few times. The chain couples TRBV6-5 to TRBJ2-3; 7 nucleotides line up with TRBD1. This CDR3 contains 19 residues. Germline CDR1 is MNHEY and CDR2 is SVGAGI. J was trimmed by 2 bases and V by 4 bases; bases with no gene match: 18. Written as DNA, the CDR3 is TGTGCCAGCAGTTCACGTGGGGCTACAATCAGGGGGAACACAGATACGCAGTATTTT. Amino acids: CASSSRGATIRGNTDTQYF.

The chain recombines TRBV6-5 with TRBJ1-2, with D perhaps matching TRBD1 (6 bases). The CDR3 has 19 residues. V lost 0 bases, J lost 0 bases, and 20 bases lay in between. CDR1 MNHEY and CDR2 SVGAGI come from the germline V gene. CDR3 sequence (DNA): TGTGCCAGCAGTTACTCATGGGATCCTAGGACAGATGCTAACTATGGCTACACCTTC. This translates into CASSYSWDPRTDANYGYTF.

The J gene is TRBJ2-3, the V gene TRBV12-3 or TRBV12-4, with 15 bases lining up with TRBD2. The junction had 3 bases not matched to a gene; V was cut back by 3 bases and J by 5 bases. There are 16 residues in the CDR3. The CDR3 coding sequence is TGTGCCAGCAGTTTTGGACTAGCGGGGGGGAAAGATACGCAGTATTTT. It is translated as CASSFGLAGGKDTQYF.